The source of this T cell receptor (beta chain) is a study of patients and donors after allogeneic stem cell transplantation. V was clipped by 1 base and J by 1 base, with 17 bases between them. The CDR3 extends over 17 amino acids. Germline lookup yields CDR1 DFQATT and CDR2 SNEGSKA (reference sequence). TCRdb reprocessed the RT-PCR reads with MiXCR, giving one entry per CDR3 protein. This sample has around 200,000 distinct CDR3 sequences, with roughly two fifths found just once. The specimen sequenced was blood, either unsorted or a sorted T cell fraction (not recorded which). The clonotype originates from a human donor who was either an allogeneic HSCT recipient or a stem cell or donor lymphocyte infusion donor (not recorded which). It is not recorded whose cells these are; they may come from a transplant donor. This chain joins TRBV20-1 and TRBJ2-4; D ambiguous. CDR3 bases: TGCAGTGCTAGAGTGAAAAAAGGGATATCGGCCAAAAACATTCAGTACTTC. Amino acid sequence: CSARVKKGISAKNIQYF.